This section outlines one T cell receptor beta chain sequence together with its context. Its antigen is not known. Method: immunoSEQ multiplex PCR; TCRdb's copy keeps in-frame clones and lacks some. Of around 450,000 clones detected, 88% appear once; the ten largest clones hold 3.6%. The sample originates from a study of Ad26.COV2.S vaccination and SARS-CoV-2 variants. Study results and limitations: Breadth and depth estimates from TCRs may understate total T cell responses. Those who received the vaccine showed greater spike-specific TCR breadth than those given placebo. Reports say spike-specific CD8+ and CD4+ T cell responses covered substantial breadth after vaccination.

The treatment is: some 20 received Ad26.COV2.S at low or high dose, single or two shots; about 5 received placebo; per-sample allocation not given. Sampling occurred on day 63 after the first vaccine or placebo injection. The vaccine delivered Wuhan-strain SARS-CoV-2 spike through an Ad26 vector. CDR3 size: 14 residues. The germline gives CDR1 DFQATT, CDR2 SNEGSKA (reference sequence). The V and J ends lost 3 bases and 14 bases, in that order; junction bases with no gene match: 12. The chain recombines TRBV20-1 with TRBJ1-6; 8 nucleotides align to TRBD1. The sequence derives from a person between 18 and 65 years old who received the Ad26.COV2.S COVID-19 vaccine or a placebo. The source material was peripheral blood, sampled in a trial of Ad26.COV2.S vaccine versus placebo. The CDR3 is CSASFPGGDPSLHF. CDR3 DNA: TGCAGTGCTAGTTTCCCAGGGGGCGACCCATCCCTCCACTTT.